These T cell receptor beta chains were read from a single sample in a study of cytomegalovirus exposure and HLA in healthy donors. Using immunoSEQ multiplex PCR, the repertoire was profiled, and TCRdb retains in-frame clones only, with some absent. The profile covers about 89,000 clones, with around 64% appearing a single time and around 1.9% taken by the ten largest. The sample was PBMCs. The receptor source for this set is a man younger than 45 in good health and CMV-seronegative. The CDR3 runs from the conserved cysteine through the conserved F or W. D genes are given only for firm matches. Rows give clone size only sometimes, using once, few, many, or a class for an expanded clone.

J: TRBJ1-1
V: TRBV7-6
size: NA
length: 14
D: TRBD1
DNA: TGTGCCAGCAGCCCCTTGGGACAGGGAACTGAAGCTTTCTTT
CDR3: CASSPLGQGTEAFF

J: TRBJ2-7
V: TRBV7-3
size: NA
length: 13
D: NA
DNA: TGTGCCAGCAGCGTAGATAGCGGATACGAGCAGTACTTC
CDR3: CASSVDSGYEQYF

J: TRBJ1-5
V: TRBV6-1
size: few
length: 16
D: TRBD1
DNA: TGTGCCAGCAGTGAATGGAGGGGACAGGGCAATCAGCCCCAGCATTTT
CDR3: CASSEWRGQGNQPQHF

J: TRBJ1-1
V: TRBV7-3
size: NA
length: 13
D: NA
DNA: TGTGCCAGCAGCCCCGATCGTCTCGAGGGAGCTTTCTTT
CDR3: CASSPDRLEGAFF

J: TRBJ1-4
V: TRBV27
size: NA
length: 14
D: TRBD1
DNA: TGTGCCAGCAGTCCGGACAGGATTAATGAAAAACTGTTTTTT
CDR3: CASSPDRINEKLFF

J: TRBJ2-1
V: TRBV7-2
size: NA
length: 16
D: TRBD2
DNA: TGTGCCAGCAGCTTAGAAGGGACTAGCGGTTACAATGAGCAGTTCTTC
CDR3: CASSLEGTSGYNEQFF

J: TRBJ2-7
V: TRBV5-6
size: NA
length: 14
D: TRBD2
DNA: TGTGCCAGCAGCTTGGCTAGCGGGAGGGCCGAGCAGTACTTC
CDR3: CASSLASGRAEQYF

J: TRBJ2-3
V: TRBV7-9
size: NA
length: 15
D: TRBD2
DNA: TGTGCCAGCAGCCTGATAGCGGGGGGCACAGATACGCAGTATTTT
CDR3: CASSLIAGGTDTQYF

J: TRBJ1-6
V: TRBV7-9
size: NA
length: 16
D: TRBD1
DNA: TGTGCCAGCAGCCCCCCGACAGGGGTTAATAATTCACCCCTCCACTTT
CDR3: CASSPPTGVNNSPLHF

J: TRBJ1-2
V: TRBV10-3
size: NA
length: 15
D: NA
DNA: TGTGCCACTGTCAGGGTAGCAACCGACAACTATGGCTACACCTTC
CDR3: CATVRVATDNYGYTF

J: TRBJ1-2
V: TRBV10-3
size: NA
length: 17
D: NA
DNA: TGTGCCATCGGGTCTCGGCCCCTCACCGCGGGTGAGCATGGCTACACCTTC
CDR3: CAIGSRPLTAGEHGYTF

J: TRBJ2-2
V: TRBV11-3
size: NA
length: 15
D: NA
DNA: TGTGCCAGCAGCGCCGGGGGAGGGAACACCGGGGAGCTGTTTTTT
CDR3: CASSAGGGNTGELFF

J: TRBJ1-4
V: TRBV7-2
size: NA
length: 14
D: NA
DNA: TGTGCCAGCAGCTTGGGAGGGCACAGGGAAAAACTGTTTTTT
CDR3: CASSLGGHREKLFF

J: TRBJ2-7
V: TRBV27
size: NA
length: 14
D: NA
DNA: TGTGCCAGCAGTTTGAGGGGAGGGGGACTTTCTTCCATCTTC
CDR3: CASSLRGGGLSSIF